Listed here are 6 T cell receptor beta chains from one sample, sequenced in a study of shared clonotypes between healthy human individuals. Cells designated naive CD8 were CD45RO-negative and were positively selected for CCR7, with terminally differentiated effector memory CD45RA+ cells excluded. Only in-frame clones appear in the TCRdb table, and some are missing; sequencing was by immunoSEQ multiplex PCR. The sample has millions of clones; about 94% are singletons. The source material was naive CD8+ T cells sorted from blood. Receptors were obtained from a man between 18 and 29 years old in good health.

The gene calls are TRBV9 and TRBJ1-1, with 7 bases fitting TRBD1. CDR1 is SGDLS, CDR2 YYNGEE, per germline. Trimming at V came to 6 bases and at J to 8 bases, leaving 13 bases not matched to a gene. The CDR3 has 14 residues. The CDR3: CASKARDSSSEAFF. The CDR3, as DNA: TGTGCCAGCAAGGCTCGGGACAGTTCCTCGGAAGCTTTCTTT.

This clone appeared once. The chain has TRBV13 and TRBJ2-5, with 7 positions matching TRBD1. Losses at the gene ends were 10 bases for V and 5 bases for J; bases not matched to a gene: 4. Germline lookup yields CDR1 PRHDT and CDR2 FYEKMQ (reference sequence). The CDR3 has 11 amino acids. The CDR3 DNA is TGTGCCACCGAACAGGGGGAGACCCAGTACTTC. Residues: CATEQGETQYF.

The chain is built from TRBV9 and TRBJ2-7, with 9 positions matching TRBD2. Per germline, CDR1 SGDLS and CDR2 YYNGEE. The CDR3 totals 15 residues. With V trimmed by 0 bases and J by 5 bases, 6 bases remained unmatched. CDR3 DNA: TGTGCCAGCAGCGTAGGCGTGACTAGCGGTCACGAGCAGTACTTC. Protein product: CASSVGVTSGHEQYF.

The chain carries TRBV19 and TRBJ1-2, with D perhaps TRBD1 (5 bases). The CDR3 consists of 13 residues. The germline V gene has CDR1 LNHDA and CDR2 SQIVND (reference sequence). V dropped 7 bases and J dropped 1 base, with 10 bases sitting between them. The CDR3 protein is CASKVRDNYGYTF. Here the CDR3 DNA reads TGTGCCAGTAAAGTCAGGGATAACTATGGCTACACCTTC.

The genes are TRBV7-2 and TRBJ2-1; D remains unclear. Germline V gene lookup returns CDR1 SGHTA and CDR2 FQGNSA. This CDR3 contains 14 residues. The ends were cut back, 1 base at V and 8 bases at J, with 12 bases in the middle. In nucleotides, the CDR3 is TGTGCCAGCAGCTTAGAGGGCATGAACGATGAGCAGTTCTTC. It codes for CASSLEGMNDEQFF.

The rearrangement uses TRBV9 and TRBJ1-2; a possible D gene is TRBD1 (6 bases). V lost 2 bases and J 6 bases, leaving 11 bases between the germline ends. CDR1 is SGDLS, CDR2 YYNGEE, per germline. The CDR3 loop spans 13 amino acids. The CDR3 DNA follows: TGTGCCAGCAGCGTGACAGGCCAAGATGGCTACACCTTC. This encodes CASSVTGQDGYTF.